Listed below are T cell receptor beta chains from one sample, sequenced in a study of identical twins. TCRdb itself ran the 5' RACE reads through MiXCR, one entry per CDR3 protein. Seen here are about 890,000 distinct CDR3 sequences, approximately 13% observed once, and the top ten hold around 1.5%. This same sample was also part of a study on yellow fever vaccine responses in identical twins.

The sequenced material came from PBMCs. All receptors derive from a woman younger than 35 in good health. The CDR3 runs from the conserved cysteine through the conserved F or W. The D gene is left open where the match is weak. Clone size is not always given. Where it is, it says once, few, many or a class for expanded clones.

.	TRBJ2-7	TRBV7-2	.	TGTGCCAGCAGCTTAGCGCAGACTATCGCGTCCTACGAGCAGTACTTC	CASSLAQTIASYEQYF
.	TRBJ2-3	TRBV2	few	TGTGCCAGCAGTGAAGGGACGGTTCTAACGGGGCAGTATTTT	CASSEGTVLTGQYF
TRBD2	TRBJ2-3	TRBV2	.	TGTGCCAGCAGAGTAGCGGGATTCCCCACAGATACGCAGTATTTT	CASRVAGFPTDTQYF
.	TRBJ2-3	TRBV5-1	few	TGCGCCAGCAGCTTGTGGGGGGACGTAAGCACAGATACGCAGTATTTT	CASSLWGDVSTDTQYF
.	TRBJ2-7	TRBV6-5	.	TGTGCCAGCAGTTACTCGACACCAACTCACTACGAGCAGTACTTC	CASSYSTPTHYEQYF
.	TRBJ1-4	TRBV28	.	TGTGCCAGCGACACGGGACAAAGGGGTGAAAAACTGTTTTTT	CASDTGQRGEKLFF
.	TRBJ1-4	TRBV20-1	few	TGCAGTGCTAGACTCCCGAACAAAGATGAAAAACTGTTTTTT	CSARLPNKDEKLFF
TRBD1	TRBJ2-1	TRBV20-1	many	TGCAGTGCTAGAAGACAGGGCTGGAACTACAATGAGCAGTTCTTC	CSARRQGWNYNEQFF
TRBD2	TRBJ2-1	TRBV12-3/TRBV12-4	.	TGTGCCAGCAGTGAGTTGGAGCGGGAGTACTGGAGCTCCTACAATGAGCAGTTCTTC	CASSELEREYWSSYNEQFF
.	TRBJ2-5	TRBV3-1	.	TGTGCCAGCAGCCCTGAGTGGGTGGAGACCCAGTACTTC	CASSPEWVETQYF
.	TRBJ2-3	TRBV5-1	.	TGCGCCAGCAGCTCCGGCGTGGGTATAGATACGCAGTATTTT	CASSSGVGIDTQYF
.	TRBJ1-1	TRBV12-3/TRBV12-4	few	TGTGCCAGCAGTCTCAGGGAGGCGGGTGAAGCTTTCTTT	CASSLREAGEAFF
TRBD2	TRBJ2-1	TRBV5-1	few	TGCGCCAGCAGCACCAACCTAGCGGGGGGGATGAGGGATGAGCAGTTCTTC	CASSTNLAGGMRDEQFF
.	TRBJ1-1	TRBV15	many	TGTGCCACCAGCAGAGATCAGGTGAACACTGAAGCTTTCTTT	CATSRDQVNTEAFF
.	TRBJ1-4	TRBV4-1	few	TGCGCCAGCAGCCAAGATGGGGGGAGACTGTTTTTT	CASSQDGGRLFF
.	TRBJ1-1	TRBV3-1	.	TGTGCCAGCAGCCAATCCGACAGATTCAACACTGAAGCTTTCTTT	CASSQSDRFNTEAFF
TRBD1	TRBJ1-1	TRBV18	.	TGTGCCAGCTCACCAGCACAGGGGGACGCTTTCTTT	CASSPAQGDAFF
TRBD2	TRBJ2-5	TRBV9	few	TGTGCCAGCAGCGTGTTTAGCGGGGGAAGCGAGACCCAGTACTTC	CASSVFSGGSETQYF
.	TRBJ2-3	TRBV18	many	TGTGCCAGCTCACCCCCCTGGGGTACAGATACGCAGTATTTT	CASSPPWGTDTQYF
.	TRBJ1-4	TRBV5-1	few	TGCGCCAGCAGCTTTGTAAGCGCAACTAATGAAAAACTGTTTTTT	CASSFVSATNEKLFF
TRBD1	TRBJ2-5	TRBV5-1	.	TGCGCCAGCAGCAGAGAAGCGACAGGGTTGGGGGAGACCCAGTACTTC	CASSREATGLGETQYF
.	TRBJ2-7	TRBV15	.	TGTGCCACCAGCAAAAAAACGACAGGTAGCTACGAGCAGTACTTC	CATSKKTTGSYEQYF
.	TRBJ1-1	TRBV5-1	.	TGCGCCAGCAGCTTCATGCCGGGGGCCCGGGCCCCTGAAGCTTTCTTT	CASSFMPGARAPEAFF
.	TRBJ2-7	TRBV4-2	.	TGTGCCAGCAGCCGGAGGGGGTTCTCCTACGAGCAGTACTTC	CASSRRGFSYEQYF
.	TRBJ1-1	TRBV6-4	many	TGTGCCAGCAGTGAAGGGGAAACGAACACTGAAGCTTTCTTT	CASSEGETNTEAFF
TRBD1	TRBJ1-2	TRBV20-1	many	TGCAGTGCTGGGGACAGGGACTATGGCTACACCTTC	CSAGDRDYGYTF